The 26 T cell receptor beta chains listed next were all sequenced from one sample in a study of blood T cell repertoires in COVID-19. Produced via immunoSEQ multiplex PCR; TCRdb's table is partial and in-frame only. This table has 50,000 or so clones, roughly 89% appearing once. The sample taken for sequencing was peripheral blood. These TCRs come from a human donor in a cohort sampled during active COVID-19.

This clone showed up just once. The chain is built from TRBV5-1 and TRBJ2-7; D may be TRBD1 (5 bases). The CDR3 covers 14 residues. Germline loops: CDR1 SGHRS, CDR2 YFSETQ. Trimming cost V 0 bases and J 4 bases, with 11 bases left between them. The CDR3: CASSLAMGRYEQYF. In DNA, the CDR3 is TGCGCCAGCAGCTTGGCCATGGGGCGTTACGAGCAGTACTTC.

The V gene is TRBV19, the J gene TRBJ1-2; D may be TRBD1 (5 bases). Germline loops: CDR1 LNHDA, CDR2 SQIVND (reference sequence). The CDR3 is 13 amino acids. With 6 bases removed from V and 2 bases from J, the gap between germline ends came to 10 bases. The CDR3 DNA sequence: TGTGCCAGTAGCAAGACAGTAAACTATGGCTACACCTTC. It yields the protein CASSKTVNYGYTF.

V and J are TRBV4-2 and TRBJ2-7; the match to TRBD2 covers 11 bases. There are 17 residues in the CDR3. Trimming at V came to 2 bases and at J to 2 bases, leaving 8 bases not matched to a gene. CDR1 is LGHNA and CDR2 is YNFKEQ in the germline V gene. CDR3 in DNA: TGTGCCAGCAGCCAATCTCCTAGCGGGGGGCCTCCCTACGAGCAGTACTTC. Translated, it gives CASSQSPSGGPPYEQYF.

The table lists this clone with a count of one. The sample contains more than one DNA sequence encoding this CDR3. J is TRBJ2-1 and V is TRBV27, with a possible D match to TRBD1 (6 bases). V was clipped by 5 bases and J by 10 bases, with 15 bases between them. CDR3 size: 13 residues. The germline V gene has CDR1 MNHEY and CDR2 SMNVEV (reference sequence). The CDR3 DNA follows: TGTGCCAGCAGTCTTTCCCAGAGGGGGGAGCAGTTCTTC. Translated, it gives CASSLSQRGEQFF.

This chain joins TRBV28 and TRBJ1-2; D gene ambiguous. CDR3 length: 13 amino acids. Trimming cost V 7 bases and J 4 bases, with 13 bases left between them. Germline CDR1 and CDR2: MDHEN and SYDVKM. The CDR3 loop is CASKIRQTYGYTF. The DNA of the CDR3 is TGTGCCAGCAAAATCAGGCAGACCTATGGCTACACCTTC.

J is TRBJ1-1 and V is TRBV23-1; D possibly corresponds to TRBD1 (5 bases). TRBV23-1 qualifies as an ORF whose function is uncertain. V lost 0 bases and J lost 1, with 12 bases in between. This CDR3 is built from 16 residues. CDR3 coding DNA: TGCGCCAGCAGTCAATCCGGGACGGGGGAGAACACTGAAGCTTTCTTT. Its translation: CASSQSGTGENTEAFF.

V and J are TRBV7-9 and TRBJ2-3; 7 bases are shared with TRBD2. The CDR3 is 16 residues long. J gave up 1 base and V 3 bases, and 7 bases lay outside the gene matches. Germline CDR1 is SEHNR and CDR2 is FQNEAQ (reference sequence). CDR3 DNA sequence: TGTGCCAGCAGCTTCGGCGGGAGCGAGGGCACAGATACGCAGTATTTT. It yields the protein CASSFGGSEGTDTQYF.

The V call is TRBV27, the J call TRBJ2-4, with D unresolved. Germline V gene lookup returns CDR1 MNHEY and CDR2 SMNVEV (reference sequence). V lost 0 bases to trimming and J lost 0 bases, with 9 bases between them. The CDR3 has 16 residues. CDR3 sequence: CASSLSFLPAKNIQYF. CDR3 DNA: TGTGCCAGCAGTTTATCCTTCCTCCCAGCCAAAAACATTCAGTACTTC.

The chain joins TRBV7-9 to TRBJ1-2; possibly TRBD1 for D (5 bases). Germline V gene data show CDR1 as SEHNR and CDR2 as FQNEAQ (reference sequence). The CDR3 spans 14 residues. Trimming pared 5 bases from V and 4 bases from J, leaving 14 bases between. The CDR3 loop is CASSTGGTTYGYTF. The CDR3 DNA follows: TGTGCCAGCAGCACCGGAGGGACGACCTATGGCTACACCTTC.

The chain combines TRBV6-5 with TRBJ1-6; 7 nucleotides agree with TRBD1. Germline V CDR1 and CDR2: MNHEY, SVGAGI. The CDR3 has 15 residues. The V segment lost 8 bases and the J segment 8 bases; nucleotides outside the gene matches: 12. CDR3 nucleotides: TGTGCCAGCGTGAAACAGGGGCGAGTGGATTCACCCCTCCACTTT. This gives the protein CASVKQGRVDSPLHF.

J is TRBJ2-4 and V is TRBV7-9; D unresolved. Germline CDR1 and CDR2: SEHNR and FQNEAQ (reference sequence). This CDR3 spans 15 amino acids. Trimming left V 3 bases short and J 0 bases short, with 9 bases between. This CDR3 reads CASSFPLLAKNIQYF. The CDR3 DNA sequence: TGTGCCAGCAGCTTCCCGCTACTAGCCAAAAACATTCAGTACTTC.

This clone was observed a few times. The J gene is TRBJ1-2, the V gene TRBV7-9; D is ambiguous. The CDR3 runs to 12 residues. Trimming took 3 bases from V and 3 from J, leaving 5 bases between them. Germline values: CDR1 SEHNR, CDR2 FQNEAQ (reference sequence). DNA for the CDR3: TGTGCCAGCAGCTTCGGGGACTATGGCTACACCTTC. This gives the protein CASSFGDYGYTF.

The table lists this clone with a count of one. J is TRBJ1-2 and V is TRBV7-9, with 7 bases that match TRBD1. From germline, CDR1 is SEHNR and CDR2 FQNEAQ (reference sequence). V dropped 5 bases and J dropped 4; count of bases not matched to a gene: 10. This CDR3 is built from 15 residues. The CDR3 sequence is CASSPWDSETYGYTF. Written as DNA, the CDR3 is TGTGCCAGCAGCCCCTGGGACAGCGAAACCTATGGCTACACCTTC.

The CDR3 DNA reads as TGTGCCAGCAGTTACGAGAGGGATCGGCCCCAGCATTTT. Its protein is CASSYERDRPQHF. V usage is TRBV6-5 and J usage is TRBJ1-5; no firm D call. The V gene lost 2 bases and the J gene lost 9 bases, with 11 bases spanning the gap. The CDR3 loop spans 13 amino acids. The V gene's germline CDR1 is MNHEY and CDR2 SVGAGI.

The rearrangement joins TRBV18 to TRBJ2-1; 15 bases align to TRBD2. The CDR3 covers 14 residues. V gave up 4 bases and J gave up 13 bases; unmatched junction bases: 5. Germline assignment: CDR1 KGHSH and CDR2 LQKENI. The CDR3 coding sequence is TGTGCCAGCTCACGCGGGACTAGCGGGGGGCAACAGTTCTTC. Translation gives CASSRGTSGGQQFF. Complete variable domain (other parts from reference TRBV18 and TRBJ2-1): NAGVMQNPRHLVRRRGQEARLRCSPMKGHSHVYWYRQLPEEGLKFMVYLQKENIIDESGMPKERFSAEFPKEGPSILRIQQVVRGDSAAYFCASSRGTSGGQQFFGPGTRLTVL.

The rearrangement uses TRBV13 and TRBJ1-2; no definite D call. V was shortened by 7 bases and J by 5 bases, with 14 bases between the two germline ends. Germline V lookup: CDR1 PRHDT, CDR2 FYEKMQ (reference sequence). The CDR3 runs to 13 residues. The CDR3 is CASTPSRGYGYTF. CDR3 coding DNA: TGTGCCAGCACCCCGTCCCGCGGTTATGGCTACACCTTC.

CDR3 DNA sequence: TGCAGTGCTAGTGGTCCGGTTGGTTCACCCCTCCACTTT. Protein: CSASGPVGSPLHF. The chain has TRBV20-1 and TRBJ1-6; D remains unclear. CDR3 length: 13 residues. V lost 3 bases to trimming and J lost 9 bases, with 12 bases between them. CDR1 and CDR2 (germline): DFQATT, SNEGSKA (reference sequence).

The V and J genes are TRBV3-1 (or the pseudogene TRBV3-2) and TRBJ1-4; TRBD1 is a possible D gene (5 bases). V was trimmed by 0 bases and J by 5 bases, leaving 7 bases between them. This CDR3 has 14 amino acids. Per germline, CDR1 LGHDT and CDR2 YNNKEL (reference sequence). This CDR3 reads CASSQDYRNEKLFF. Here the CDR3 DNA reads TGTGCCAGCAGCCAAGATTACAGGAATGAAAAACTGTTTTTT.

The chain is built from TRBV5-6 and TRBJ2-5; 15 nucleotides agree with TRBD2. The CDR3 extends over 17 amino acids. CDR1 and CDR2 (germline): SGHDT, YYEEEE. V lost 4 bases, J lost 2 bases, and 6 bases stayed unmatched. The CDR3 DNA reads as TGTGCCAGCAGCCCCCGGGGACTAGCGGGGGGTCAAGAGACCCAGTACTTC. Translation gives CASSPRGLAGGQETQYF. The full variable domain, its missing parts supplied by reference TRBV5-6 and TRBJ2-5, is DAGVTQSPTHLIKTRGQQVTLRCSPKSGHDTVSWYQQALGQGPQFIFQYYEEEERQRGNFPDRFSGHQFPNYSSELNVNALLLGDSALYLCASSPRGLAGGQETQYFGPGTRLLVL.

The rearrangement joins TRBV7-9 to TRBJ2-7, with D perhaps matching TRBD1 (5 bases). The CDR3 covers 15 residues. The ends were cut back, 5 bases at V and 0 bases at J, with 14 bases in the middle. Per germline, CDR1 SEHNR and CDR2 FQNEAQ (reference sequence). DNA for the CDR3: TGTGCCAGCAGCCCAACAGGCCCTGGCTCCTACGAGCAGTACTTC. It translates to CASSPTGPGSYEQYF.

This clone was seen just once. The chain is built from TRBV11-3 and TRBJ2-5, with TRBD2 matching over 9 bases. CDR1 SGHNT and CDR2 YENEEA come from the germline V gene. The CDR3 has 17 amino acids. V lost 1 base to trimming and J lost 3 bases; unmatched junction nucleotides: 9. This chain's CDR3 is CASSLGGSGGAEETQYF. In nucleotides, the CDR3 is TGTGCCAGCAGCTTAGGTGGTAGCGGGGGAGCTGAAGAGACCCAGTACTTC. The complete variable domain, with remaining parts taken from reference TRBV11-3 and TRBJ2-5, reads EAGVVQSPRYKIIEKKQPVAFWCNPISGHNTLYWYLQNLGQGPELLIRYENEEAVDDSQLPKDRFSAERLKGVDSTLKIQPAELGDSAVYLCASSLGGSGGAEETQYFGPGTRLLVL.

The rearrangement links TRBV7-9 to TRBJ2-7; D may be TRBD1 (6 bases). Trimming left V 5 bases short and J 6 bases short, with 20 bases between. Germline V gene lookup returns CDR1 SEHNR and CDR2 FQNEAQ (reference sequence). The CDR3 runs 15 residues. CDR3 DNA sequence: TGTGCCAGCAGCCCCCTAACAGGGCAGAGTGGCGAGCAGTACTTC. Its protein product is CASSPLTGQSGEQYF.

The CDR3 bases are TGCGCCAGCAGCTCCCGGACAGACGACAGTGAGCAGTTCTTC. Its translation: CASSSRTDDSEQFF. The chain carries TRBV5-1 and TRBJ2-1; possible D gene TRBD1, 6 bases. V was clipped by 3 bases and J by 9 bases, with 16 bases between them. Germline lookup yields CDR1 SGHRS and CDR2 YFSETQ. This CDR3 has 14 residues.

V gene TRBV3-1 (or the pseudogene TRBV3-2) combines with J gene TRBJ2-7, with a weak D call TRBD1 (6 bases). Germline assignment: CDR1 LGHDT and CDR2 YNNKEL (reference sequence). CDR3 size: 14 residues. Trimming left V 0 bases short and J 11 bases short, with 17 bases between. The CDR3 DNA sequence: TGTGCCAGCAGCCAAGATCCGGGGACAACCTGGGAGTACTTC. It codes for CASSQDPGTTWEYF.

The chain has TRBV5-1 and TRBJ1-3; D is unresolved. This CDR3 contains 15 residues. The germline CDR1 and CDR2 sequences are SGHRS and YFSETQ. V dropped 0 bases and J dropped 9 bases, with 16 bases sitting between them. CDR3 region: CASSLESSGGRTIYF. The CDR3 bases are TGCGCCAGCAGCTTGGAATCCTCCGGCGGCCGCACCATATATTTT.

V and J are TRBV30 and TRBJ2-2, with D perhaps matching TRBD2 (5 bases). This CDR3 has 13 residues. CDR1 and CDR2 (germline): GTSNPN, SVGIG (reference sequence). The CDR3 DNA is TGTGCGGCGAGGAGGAGTGGGACCGGGGAGCTGTTTTTT. Amino acids: CAARRSGTGELFF.